This TCR beta chain comes out of a study of blood T cell repertoires in COVID-19. Libraries were prepared by immunoSEQ multiplex PCR; TCRdb keeps only in-frame clonotypes and omits some of them. The table lists around 140,000 clones, about four fifths of them singletons. This receptor was obtained from a man between 60 and 75 years old with acute or convalescent COVID-19. The sample comprised peripheral blood.

In DNA form, the CDR3 reads TGCGCCAGCAGCTTGAGTGTGGGGCGTCCCTCCTACGAGCAGTACTTC. It translates to CASSLSVGRPSYEQYF. The V gene is TRBV5-1, the J gene TRBJ2-7, with D tentatively TRBD1 (5 bases). The CDR3 consists of 16 residues. The germline V gene encodes CDR1 SGHRS and CDR2 YFSETQ. The V end was cut by 1 base, the J end by 0 bases, with 14 bases between. Full variable domain (missing parts from reference TRBV5-1 and TRBJ2-7): KAGVTQTPRYLIKTRGQQVTLSCSPISGHRSVSWYQQTPGQGLQFLFEYFSETQRNKGNFPGRFSGRQFSNSRSEMNVSTLELGDSALYLCASSLSVGRPSYEQYFGPGTRLTVT.